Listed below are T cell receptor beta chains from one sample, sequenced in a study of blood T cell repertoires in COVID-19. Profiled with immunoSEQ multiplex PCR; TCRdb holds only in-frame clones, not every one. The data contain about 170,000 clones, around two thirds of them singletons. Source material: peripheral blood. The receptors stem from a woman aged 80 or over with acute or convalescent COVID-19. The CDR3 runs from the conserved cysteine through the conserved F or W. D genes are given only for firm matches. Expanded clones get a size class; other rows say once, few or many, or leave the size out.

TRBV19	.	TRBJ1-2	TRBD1	TGTGCCAGTAGTGTGACAGGGGGCCATGGCTACACCTTC	CASSVTGGHGYTF
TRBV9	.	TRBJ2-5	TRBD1	TGTGCCAGCAGCGTAGAGCTGGCGGGACAGGGACAAGAGACCCAGTACTTC	CASSVELAGQGQETQYF
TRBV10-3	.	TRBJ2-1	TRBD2	TGTGCCATCAAAGGGGTGCTAGCGGGAGACCACAATGAGCAGTTCTTC	CAIKGVLAGDHNEQFF
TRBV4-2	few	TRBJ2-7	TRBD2	TGTGCCAGCAGCCAGAGCCTAGCGGAAACCTACGAGCAGTACTTC	CASSQSLAETYEQYF
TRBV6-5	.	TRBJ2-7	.	TGTGCCAGCAGACGCCAGACAGGAACCTACGAGCAGTACTTC	CASRRQTGTYEQYF
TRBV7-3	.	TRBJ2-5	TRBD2	TGTGCCAGCAGCTTAACGCGGGAGGGCCAAGAGACCCAGTACTTC	CASSLTREGQETQYF
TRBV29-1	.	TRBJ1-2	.	TGCACCACACGAACCGGAGGCGGCTACACCTTC	CTTRTGGGYTF
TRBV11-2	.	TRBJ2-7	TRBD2	TGTGCCATCCGGACTAGCGGGGCCTACGAGCAGTACTTC	CAIRTSGAYEQYF
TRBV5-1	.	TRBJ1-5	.	TGCGCCAGCAGTCCAGGACAGTTAACTTCCGAAAATCAGCCCCAGCATTTT	CASSPGQLTSENQPQHF
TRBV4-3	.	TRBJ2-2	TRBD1	TGCGCCAGCAGCCAAGAAGGGCAGGGGGTAAGGGAGCTGTTTTTT	CASSQEGQGVRELFF
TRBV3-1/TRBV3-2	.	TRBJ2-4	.	TGTGCCAGCAGCCAAGCTTCCCGGGTGCAGTACTTC	CASSQASRVQYF
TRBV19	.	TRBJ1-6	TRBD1	TGTGCCAGTACCCCGGTTCAGGGGGATTCACCCCTCCACTTT	CASTPVQGDSPLHF
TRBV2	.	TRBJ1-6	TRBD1	TGTGCCAGCAGAAAGGCCCGGGACAGGGTCAATTCACCCCTCCACTTT	CASRKARDRVNSPLHF
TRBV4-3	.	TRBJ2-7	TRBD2	TGCGCCAGCAGCCAAGTTGGTAGCGGGAGGAGAAGCAACGAGCAGTACTTC	CASSQVGSGRRSNEQYF
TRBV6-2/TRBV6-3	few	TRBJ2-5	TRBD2	TGTGCCAGCAGTGGGCTCCAGCGGGAGCCACACTTC	CASSGLQREPHF
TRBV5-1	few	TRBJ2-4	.	TGCGCCAGCAGCTTGGAAGGTGGTGAGGACATTCAGTACTTC	CASSLEGGEDIQYF
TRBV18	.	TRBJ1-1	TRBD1	TGTGCCAGCTCACCTCCGGGACAGTCATTCAACACTGAAGCTTTCTTT	CASSPPGQSFNTEAFF
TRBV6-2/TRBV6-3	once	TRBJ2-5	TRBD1	TGTGCCAGCAGCGGGACAGGACAAGAGACCCAGTACTTC	CASSGTGQETQYF
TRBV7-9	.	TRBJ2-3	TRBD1	TGTGCCAGCAGGTCTGACAGGGGGCCAGATACGCAGTATTTT	CASRSDRGPDTQYF
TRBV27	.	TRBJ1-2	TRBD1	TGTGCCAGCAGTGCCACAGGGGGAGCTAACTATGGCTACACCTTC	CASSATGGANYGYTF
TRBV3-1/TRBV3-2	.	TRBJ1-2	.	TGTGCCAGCAGCCAGTCGGTAGGGGACTATGGCTACACCTTC	CASSQSVGDYGYTF
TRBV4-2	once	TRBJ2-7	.	TGTGCCAGCAGCCCAGACAGCTACGAGCAGTACTTC	CASSPDSYEQYF
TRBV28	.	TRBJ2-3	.	TGTGCCAGCGACCGGGAGTATGGAGATACGCAGTATTTT	CASDREYGDTQYF
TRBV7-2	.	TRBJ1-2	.	TGTGCCAGCAGCTTGAATGGAGGATCTCTCAATGGCTACACCTTC	CASSLNGGSLNGYTF
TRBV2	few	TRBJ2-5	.	TGTGCCACCCACAGGGAGGGAGGAGAGACCCAGTACTTC	CATHREGGETQYF
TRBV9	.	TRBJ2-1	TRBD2	TGTGCCAGCAGCACCAGCGGGAGTTCCTACAATGAGCAGTTCTTC	CASSTSGSSYNEQFF
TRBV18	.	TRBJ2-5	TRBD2	TGTGCCAGCTCCCCTAGCGGGTCACAAGAGACCCAGTACTTC	CASSPSGSQETQYF
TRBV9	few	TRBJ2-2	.	TGTGCCAGCAGCGTAGCTATTATCTCCTCGGGCGGGGAGCTGTTTTTT	CASSVAIISSGGELFF
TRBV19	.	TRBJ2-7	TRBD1	TGTGCCAGTAGTCCAATTGGACAGGGTTCGTTCTACGAGCAGTACTTC	CASSPIGQGSFYEQYF
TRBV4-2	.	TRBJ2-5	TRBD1	TGTGCCAGCAGCCAAGGACAGGGTGAGGAGACCCAGTACTTC	CASSQGQGEETQYF